The 30 T cell receptor beta chains presented below share a single source sample, sequenced in a study of T cell repertoires in cytomegalovirus infection. One entry per CDR3 protein results from TCRdb running MiXCR on the reads. The table lists roughly 200,000 distinct CDR3 sequences, about a sixth of them singletons, with around 27% in the top ten. Material: CD8+ T cells from PBMCs. The receptors were sampled from a human donor in good health (CMV status not recorded). Some clones in this sample may be carry-over from other donors' samples.

The chain couples TRBV4-2 to TRBJ1-4; 9 bases line up with TRBD1. J lost 5 bases, V lost 4 bases, and 8 bases had no gene match. The germline V gene encodes CDR1 LGHNA and CDR2 YNFKEQ. The CDR3 has 16 amino acids. The CDR3 DNA reads TGTGCCAGCAGCCCTGCAGGGGACAGGGAAAATGAAAAACTGTTTTTT. Its translation is CASSPAGDRENEKLFF.

The chain couples TRBV10-3 to TRBJ1-5; the D is unclear. This CDR3 spans 15 amino acids. V shed 0 bases and J shed 1 base, with 7 bases lying between them. Per the germline V gene, CDR1 is ENHRY and CDR2 is SYGVKD. DNA of the CDR3: TGTGCCATCAGTGAGTCCCGGATGAGCAATCAGCCCCAGCATTTT. Its protein is CAISESRMSNQPQHF.

This chain uses TRBV14 with TRBJ1-2; TRBD1 matches at 8 bases. Trimming cost V 0 bases and J 4 bases; bases outside gene matches: 10. In germline, CDR1 is SGHDN, CDR2 FVKESK. This CDR3 has 17 amino acids. The CDR3 coding sequence is TGTGCCAGCAGCCAAGACCCAGGGGGCCGGCGGGGCTATGGCTACACCTTC. It codes for CASSQDPGGRRGYGYTF.

This clonotype was seen more than once but under ten times. The gene calls are TRBV6-2 or TRBV6-3 and TRBJ2-7; TRBD1 might be the D (5 bases). CDR1 MNHEY and CDR2 SVGEGT come from the germline V gene. Deletions cut 6 bases from V and 2 bases from J, with 14 bases between. The CDR3 has 14 amino acids. The CDR3 DNA is TGTGCCAGCAGCATCGGACATTCAACCTACGAGCAGTACTTC. Protein sequence: CASSIGHSTYEQYF.

This clonotype was seen at least ten times. This chain links TRBV28 with TRBJ1-4, with 11 bases aligning to TRBD1. The ends lost 2 bases at V and 2 bases at J; junction bases unmatched: 4. This CDR3 contains 17 residues. CDR1 and CDR2 from the germline V gene are MDHEN and SYDVKM. CDR3 nucleotide sequence: TGTGCCAGCAGTTTACGCGGACAGGGGGCTACTAATGAAAAACTGTTTTTT. Translated: CASSLRGQGATNEKLFF.

The chain joins TRBV7-8 to TRBJ2-3, with D tentatively TRBD1 or TRBD2 (5 bases each). Germline V CDR1 and CDR2: SGHVS, FQNEAQ. The CDR3 consists of 16 residues. V lost 5 bases and J lost 7, with 22 bases in between. Here the CDR3 reads CASSPTKRAGRNTQYF. In DNA form, the CDR3 reads TGTGCCAGCAGCCCGACGAAACGGGCAGGGAGAAATACGCAGTATTTT.

The sample holds a few counts of this clonotype. The J gene is TRBJ1-2, the V gene TRBV14, with 11 bases that match TRBD1. CDR1 and CDR2 from the germline V gene are SGHDN and FVKESK. The CDR3 totals 15 residues. Trimming removed 6 bases from V and 0 bases from J; junction bases left unmatched: 3. CDR3 in amino acids: CASRPGQGANYGYTF. CDR3 coding DNA: TGTGCCAGCAGGCCGGGACAGGGGGCTAACTATGGCTACACCTTC.

This chain uses TRBV6-8 with TRBJ2-1; tentatively, D is TRBD1 (5 bases). The V end lost 1 base, the J end lost 6 bases, and 7 bases lay between the germline ends. The CDR3 runs to 13 residues. Germline assignment: CDR1 MNHGY and CDR2 SAAAGT. CDR3 coding DNA: TGTGCCAGCAGTTACTTTGACAGCAATGAGCAGTTCTTC. This encodes CASSYFDSNEQFF.

The V gene is TRBV19, the J gene TRBJ2-7; maybe TRBD1 (6 bases). The CDR3 is 14 amino acids. CDR1 is LNHDA, CDR2 SQIVND, per germline (reference sequence). V was cut by 3 bases and J by 1 base, with 10 bases left in between. The CDR3 region has the DNA TGTGCCAGTAGTATCCGGCAGGGGTCCTACGAGCAGTACTTC. Its protein product is CASSIRQGSYEQYF.

The sample holds a few counts of this clonotype. The chain links TRBV11-2 to TRBJ2-7; no firm D call. With 6 bases removed from V and 1 base from J, the gap between germline ends came to 13 bases. Germline CDR1 is SGHAT and CDR2 is FQNNGV. The CDR3 spans 14 residues. The CDR3 protein is CASSWAGDSYEQYF. As DNA, the CDR3 is TGTGCCAGCAGTTGGGCAGGCGATTCCTACGAGCAGTACTTC.

The chain is built from TRBV6-2 or TRBV6-3 and TRBJ1-1, with 7 bases that match TRBD1. V gave up 2 bases and J gave up 7 bases; unmatched junction bases: 10. CDR1 MNHEY and CDR2 SVGEGT come from the germline V gene. The CDR3 has 15 amino acids. This CDR3 reads CASSYLRTGSLEAFF. The CDR3 nucleotides are TGTGCCAGCAGTTACCTAAGGACAGGCAGCCTTGAAGCTTTCTTT.

This clonotype has a handful of counts. The chain is built from TRBV6-2 or TRBV6-3 and TRBJ1-1; 7 bases are shared with TRBD1. The CDR3 totals 13 residues. V was pared by 1 base and J by 10 bases, with 6 bases of the junction left unmatched. Germline V gene lookup returns CDR1 MNHEY and CDR2 SVGEGT. CDR3 protein: CASSYWDSRGAFF. CDR3 coding DNA: TGTGCCAGCAGTTACTGGGACAGCCGAGGAGCTTTCTTT.

This clonotype has a handful of counts. J is TRBJ1-5 and V is TRBV4-1, with 10 nucleotides matching TRBD1. The germline CDR1 and CDR2 sequences are MGHRA and YSYEKL. The V segment lost 1 base and the J segment 5 bases; nucleotides outside the gene matches: 5. The CDR3 has 16 amino acids. The CDR3 DNA reads TGCGCCAGCAGCCAAGCCGACAGGGGGCCGGATCAGCCCCAGCATTTT. Amino acids: CASSQADRGPDQPQHF.

V and J are TRBV27 and TRBJ1-2, with a possible D match to TRBD1 (6 bases). Germline V gene lookup returns CDR1 MNHEY and CDR2 SMNVEV (reference sequence). The V and J ends lost 2 bases and 2 bases respectively, with 12 bases between them. There are 15 residues in the CDR3. CDR3 coding DNA: TGTGCCAGCAGTTTAGGAGGCAGGGGAAACTATGGCTACACCTTC. Its protein is CASSLGGRGNYGYTF.

This clonotype was seen more than once but under ten times. V is TRBV12-3 or TRBV12-4 and J is TRBJ2-3; 10 nucleotides line up with TRBD2. CDR3 length equals 17 residues. Trimming took 5 bases from V and 2 from J; bases not matched to a gene: 10. The DNA for the CDR3 is TGTGCCAGCAGTCGCCAAGGACTAGCGGATCCCACAGATACGCAGTATTTT. Encoded protein: CASSRQGLADPTDTQYF.

This clonotype came up a few times. Here the CDR3 reads CASSLLAGPDTQYF. CDR3 in DNA: TGTGCCAGCAGTTTATTGGCAGGGCCAGATACGCAGTATTTT. V is TRBV28 and J is TRBJ2-3; possible D gene TRBD1, 5 bases. The V gene lost 1 base and the J gene lost 4 bases, with 9 bases spanning the gap. Germline V CDR1 and CDR2: MDHEN, SYDVKM. The CDR3 loop spans 14 amino acids.

The genes are TRBV2 and TRBJ2-7; 11 bases match TRBD2. J lost 5 bases, V lost 4 bases, and 10 bases had no gene match. Germline CDR1 and CDR2: SNHLY and FYNNEI. The CDR3 extends over 16 amino acids. CDR3 DNA sequence: TGTGCCAGCAGTGTAGGACTAGCGGGTCTTGCGGACGAGCAGTACTTC. Encoded protein: CASSVGLAGLADEQYF.

This clonotype showed up just a few times. The chain combines TRBV28 with TRBJ2-1, with D unresolved. Germline values: CDR1 MDHEN, CDR2 SYDVKM. CDR3 length: 17 residues. The germline V and J ends were trimmed by 2 bases and 4 bases, with 18 bases remaining between them. CDR3 amino acids: CASSLESIRVSYNEQFF. CDR3 coding DNA: TGTGCCAGCAGTTTAGAGTCTATTAGGGTATCATACAATGAGCAGTTCTTC.

This clonotype was seen only a few times. The chain recombines TRBV7-9 with TRBJ2-7; 13 nucleotides align to TRBD2. Germline CDR1 SEHNR, CDR2 FQNEAQ (reference sequence). CDR3 length: 16 amino acids. Losses at the gene ends were 4 bases for V and 4 bases for J; bases not matched to a gene: 7. In nucleotides, the CDR3 is TGTGCCAGCAGCTCCCGACTAGCGGGGGGCCTTTACGAGCAGTACTTC. This encodes CASSSRLAGGLYEQYF.

This clonotype was observed a few times. The chain carries TRBV4-3 and TRBJ2-3; 9 positions match TRBD1. The CDR3 runs 15 residues. V lost 3 bases and J lost 5; bases outside the gene matches: 6. Germline CDR1 reads LGHNA; CDR2 reads YSLEER. CDR3 loop: CASSQDRGDLDTQYF. In DNA form, the CDR3 reads TGCGCCAGCAGCCAGGACAGGGGTGATTTAGATACGCAGTATTTT.

This chain joins TRBV2 and TRBJ1-1; D unclear. Germline V CDR1 and CDR2: SNHLY, FYNNEI. CDR3 length: 10 residues. V dropped 8 bases and J dropped 8 bases, with 9 bases sitting between them. CDR3 protein: CASRRAEAFF. CDR3 DNA: TGTGCCAGCCGACGGGCCGAAGCTTTCTTT.

This chain connects TRBV28 to TRBJ1-4; the D gene is possibly TRBD1 (5 bases). CDR1 is MDHEN and CDR2 is SYDVKM in the germline V gene. The CDR3 is 15 amino acids. The V end lost 7 bases, the J end lost 3 bases, and 15 bases lay between the germline ends. This CDR3 reads CASTFSRGANEKLFF. The CDR3 DNA follows: TGTGCCAGCACCTTCTCCCGGGGGGCTAATGAAAAACTGTTTTTT.

The chain employs TRBV7-2 and TRBJ2-5, with 7 bases identical to TRBD2. The V gene's germline CDR1 is SGHTA and CDR2 FQGNSA. The CDR3 runs 18 residues. J was trimmed by 2 bases and V by 4 bases; bases with no gene match: 16. The CDR3 loop is CASSSRGRGTGVQETQYF. The CDR3, as DNA: TGTGCCAGCAGCTCGAGAGGGAGGGGAACGGGCGTACAAGAGACCCAGTACTTC.

The chain couples TRBV12-3 or TRBV12-4 to TRBJ2-1, with TRBD2 matching over 8 bases. The CDR3 totals 15 residues. The V and J ends lost 5 bases and 5 bases, in that order; junction bases with no gene match: 8. CDR3 sequence: CASSPSERGHNEQFF. The CDR3 DNA is TGTGCCAGCAGTCCCTCCGAGCGGGGGCACAATGAGCAGTTCTTC.

This clonotype was detected only a few times. The chain combines TRBV7-9 with TRBJ2-6; tentative D call: TRBD1 (6 bases). Germline loops: CDR1 SEHNR, CDR2 FQNEAQ (reference sequence). Trimming left V 5 bases short and J 2 bases short, with 16 bases between. CDR3 length: 17 residues. This CDR3 is CASSDTLDSTGANVLTF. In DNA form, the CDR3 reads TGTGCCAGCAGCGACACCCTGGACAGCACTGGGGCCAACGTCCTGACTTTC.

This clonotype was observed a few times. The rearrangement uses TRBV4-3 and TRBJ2-2; 8 bases align to TRBD1. J was trimmed by 3 bases and V by 4 bases; bases with no gene match: 10. Germline loops: CDR1 LGHNA, CDR2 YSLEER. The CDR3 is 17 residues long. Written as DNA, the CDR3 is TGCGCCAGCAGCCCTAACCCGACAGGGGATGACACCGGGGAGCTGTTTTTT. This sequence encodes CASSPNPTGDDTGELFF.

The V and J genes are TRBV6-2 or TRBV6-3 and TRBJ2-1, with D unresolved. V lost 8 bases and J 6 bases, leaving 20 bases between the germline ends. Germline assignment: CDR1 MNHEY and CDR2 SVGEGT. The CDR3 is 15 residues long. CDR3 amino acids: CASGLHPRAINEQFF. CDR3 nucleotides: TGTGCCAGCGGCTTACACCCTAGGGCGATCAATGAGCAGTTCTTC.

This clonotype was seen a few times. J is TRBJ2-1 and V is TRBV5-6, with TRBD1 as a possible D gene (7 bases). The CDR3 totals 15 residues. The V gene's germline CDR1 is SGHDT and CDR2 YYEEEE. V shed 2 bases and J shed 2 bases, with 11 bases lying between them. CDR3 DNA sequence: TGTGCCAGCAGCTTTCAGGGGGGACCCTACAATGAGCAGTTCTTC. Amino acid sequence: CASSFQGGPYNEQFF.

V is TRBV5-5 and J is TRBJ2-3, with TRBD1 identical over 7 bases. Germline V lookup: CDR1 SGHKS, CDR2 YYEKEE (reference sequence). CDR3 size: 18 residues. V shed 2 bases, J shed 2 bases, and the junction held 14 bases outside the gene matches. CDR3 protein: CASSFPGTETVYTDTQYF. The CDR3 nucleotides read TGTGCCAGCAGCTTCCCCGGGACAGAAACGGTGTACACAGATACGCAGTATTTT.

The rearrangement joins TRBV27 to TRBJ2-2; the match to TRBD2 covers 7 bases. J was trimmed by 3 bases and V by 7 bases; bases with no gene match: 2. Germline CDR1 MNHEY, CDR2 SMNVEV (reference sequence). The CDR3 sequence is 13 residues long. CDR3 region: CASISGDTGELFF. In DNA form, the CDR3 reads TGTGCCAGCATCAGCGGGGACACCGGGGAGCTGTTTTTT.